A selection of T cell receptor beta chains follows, all from one sample in a study of cytomegalovirus exposure and HLA in healthy donors. Libraries were prepared by immunoSEQ multiplex PCR; TCRdb keeps only in-frame clonotypes and omits some of them. Of 150,000 or so clones listed, roughly 72% were seen once; the top ten hold roughly 7.1%. The sample was PBMCs. The receptors here all came from a man aged 35 to 55 in good health and CMV-seropositive. The CDR3 runs from the conserved cysteine through the conserved F or W. D genes are given only for firm matches. Rows may omit the clone size; those that give it use once, few, many or a size class.

j_gene | v_gene | abundance | d_gene | CDR3nt | CDR3aa
TRBJ2-2 | TRBV5-4 | NA | NA | TGTGCCAGCAGCCCGAACGGGATTCCCTTCACCGGGGAGCTGTCTTTT | CASSPNGIPFTGELSF
TRBJ2-7 | TRBV6-5 | NA | TRBD1 | TGTGCCAGCAGAAAAGGACAGGGGGCCTACGAGCAGTACTTC | CASRKGQGAYEQYF
TRBJ1-2 | TRBV29-1 | NA | TRBD1 | TGCAGCGTCCCCCTCTTTCGACCGGGACAGGGGGCTTGGGACTATGGCTACACCTTC | CSVPLFRPGQGAWDYGYTF
TRBJ2-7 | TRBV6-5 | NA | NA | TGTGCCAGCAGTTACTCGAGACCGGGGACCTACGAGCAGTACTTC | CASSYSRPGTYEQYF
TRBJ1-6 | TRBV30 | NA | NA | TGTGCCTGGAAAGGCTACGGGGGTGCTGATTCACCCCTCCACTTT | CAWKGYGGADSPLHF
TRBJ2-3 | TRBV5-4 | NA | NA | TGTGCCAGCAGCTCCCCCGGGAGAAAAGGAGATACGCAGTATTTT | CASSSPGRKGDTQYF
TRBJ2-7 | TRBV4-2 | NA | NA | TGTGCCAGCAGCCAAGCACAGGACAGCTCCTACGAGCAGTACTTC | CASSQAQDSSYEQYF
TRBJ2-7 | TRBV11-2 | few | NA | TGTGCCAGCAGCTTAATTGGCAGCAGGGGGGCCTACGAGCAGTACTTC | CASSLIGSRGAYEQYF
TRBJ1-6 | TRBV11-1 | few | NA | TGTGCCAGCAGCCCGACAGTGGGGGGTTCACCCCTCCACTTT | CASSPTVGGSPLHF
TRBJ2-7 | TRBV11-2 | NA | TRBD1 | TGTGCCAGCAGCTTAGAATGGACAGGAACATACGAGCAGTACTTC | CASSLEWTGTYEQYF
TRBJ2-7 | TRBV27 | NA | NA | TGTGCCTCCTCTCAGGGTGGCGAGCAGTACTTC | CASSQGGEQYF
TRBJ1-4 | TRBV27 | NA | NA | TGTGCCAGCAGTGCAAGACAGAATGAAAAACTGTTTTTT | CASSARQNEKLFF
TRBJ2-7 | TRBV5-8 | NA | TRBD1 | TGTGCCAGCAGTTTCGGGACAGGGTGGAACGAGCAGTACTTC | CASSFGTGWNEQYF
TRBJ2-5 | TRBV30 | NA | TRBD1 | TGTGCCCGGATGGGTTGGATCGGTCGACAGGGGTCGGAGACCCAGTACTTC | CARMGWIGRQGSETQYF
TRBJ2-2 | TRBV6-7 | NA | TRBD1 | TGTGCCAGCAGTTACCCCTACAACAGGGGGCGTTCGAACACCGGGGAGCTGTTTTTT | CASSYPYNRGRSNTGELFF
TRBJ1-4 | TRBV6-1 | NA | NA | TGTGCCAGCAGGACGGGAGGACCTAATGAAAAACTGTTTTTT | CASRTGGPNEKLFF
TRBJ2-4 | TRBV19 | few | NA | TGTGCCAGTAGTATTTCCGGGACTCTATTAACTGGGGCCAAAAACATTCAGTACTTC | CASSISGTLLTGAKNIQYF
TRBJ2-1 | TRBV4-3 | NA | NA | TGCGCCAGCAGCCAAGATCTAAGCTCCTACAATGAGCAGTTCTTC | CASSQDLSSYNEQFF
TRBJ2-2 | TRBV10-3 | NA | TRBD1 | TGTGCCATCAGTGAGACAGGGGGCTACACGAACACCGGGGAGCTGTTTTTT | CAISETGGYTNTGELFF
TRBJ2-2 | TRBV7-2 | NA | NA | TGTGCCAGCAGCCCCCGACAGGTTCTGAACACCGGGGAGCTGTTTTTT | CASSPRQVLNTGELFF
TRBJ2-3 | TRBV11-3 | NA | TRBD1 | TGTGCCAGCAGCTTAAGGACAGGGAAATCAGATACGCAGTATTTT | CASSLRTGKSDTQYF
TRBJ2-2 | TRBV7-3 | NA | NA | TGTGCCAGCAGCTTAACCCTTCGGACAGGGGAGCTGTTTTTT | CASSLTLRTGELFF
TRBJ1-2 | TRBV5-4 | NA | TRBD1 | TGTGCCAGCACCGAATTGGACAGGGCCTTTGGCTACACCTTC | CASTELDRAFGYTF
TRBJ2-5 | TRBV4-3 | few | TRBD2 | TGCGCCAGCAGCCTCGGACTAGGCCAAGAGACCCAGTACTTC | CASSLGLGQETQYF
TRBJ2-2 | TRBV19 | NA | TRBD2 | TGTGCCAGTACCCCGTGGGAGCGGGGGTGGAGCGGGGAGCTGTTTTTT | CASTPWERGWSGELFF
TRBJ2-7 | TRBV2 | NA | NA | TGTGCCAGCACCCTGACTAACTACGAGCAGTACTTC | CASTLTNYEQYF
TRBJ1-3 | TRBV5-8 | NA | NA | TGTGCCAGCAGCTTGACCTTGTTGAGCTCTGGAAACACCATATATTTT | CASSLTLLSSGNTIYF
TRBJ2-7 | TRBV4-1 | NA | TRBD2 | TGCGCCAGCAGCCAAGGGGGCGGGGGGTTCTCCTACGAGCAGTACTTC | CASSQGGGGFSYEQYF
TRBJ2-3 | TRBV2 | NA | TRBD1 | TGTGCCAGCAGTCGAGGGACAGGCCAAAGAGATACGCAGTATTTT | CASSRGTGQRDTQYF
TRBJ1-3 | TRBV9 | NA | TRBD1 | TGTGCCAGCAGCGTCGGCGAGGGGGCGGTTGGAAACACCATATATTTT | CASSVGEGAVGNTIYF
TRBJ2-3 | TRBV10-2 | NA | NA | TGCGCCAGCAGGAGCGTCGAGAGCACAGATACGCAGTATTTT | CASRSVESTDTQYF
TRBJ1-5 | TRBV4-3 | NA | NA | TGCGCCAGCAGCCAACTCCCAGGGGATCAGCCCCAGCATTTT | CASSQLPGDQPQHF
TRBJ1-3 | TRBV9 | NA | TRBD1 | TGTGCCAGCAGCGCCCCCGGGACAGGGGAATACTCTGGAAACACCATATATTTT | CASSAPGTGEYSGNTIYF
TRBJ2-7 | TRBV4-2 | NA | TRBD1 | TGTGCCAGCAGCCAAGGACGCCGGGACAGGGTAGGAAACGAGCAGTACTTC | CASSQGRRDRVGNEQYF
TRBJ2-4 | TRBV7-2 | NA | NA | TGTGCCAGCAGATATCCGGGACTAGCCAAAAACATTCAGTACTTC | CASRYPGLAKNIQYF
TRBJ2-7 | TRBV7-9 | few | TRBD1 | TGTGCCAGCAGCCCCCGACGACAGGGAACGGGGAACGAGCAGTACTTC | CASSPRRQGTGNEQYF
TRBJ2-2 | TRBV5-1 | few | TRBD1 | TGCGCCAGCAGTCGAGGGGGCATGGGGGAGCTGTTTTTT | CASSRGGMGELFF
TRBJ2-7 | TRBV4-3 | NA | TRBD1 | TGCGCCAGCAGCCACCGACAGGGGTACGAGCAGTACTTC | CASSHRQGYEQYF
TRBJ2-2 | TRBV19 | few | NA | TGTGCCAGTAGTCCGAGGGCCGGGGTCACCGGGGAGCTGTTTTTT | CASSPRAGVTGELFF
TRBJ1-3 | TRBV15 | few | TRBD1 | TGTGCCACCAGCAGGGGACAGGGACAGGTCAGAAACACCATATATTTT | CATSRGQGQVRNTIYF
TRBJ1-5 | TRBV6-6 | NA | NA | TGTGCCAGCGGTACAGGGCTGAGCAATCAGCCCCAGCATTTT | CASGTGLSNQPQHF
TRBJ1-6 | TRBV25-1 | large | NA | TGTGCCAGCAGTGAATCCCAAGGGGAAGTTTATTATTCACCCCTCCACTTT | CASSESQGEVYYSPLHF
TRBJ1-1 | TRBV6-5 | NA | NA | TGTGCCAGCAGAGGGGGGGGCTCCTACACTGAAGCTTTCTTT | CASRGGGSYTEAFF
TRBJ2-1 | TRBV9 | NA | TRBD2 | TGTGCCAGCAGCACCTTAGCGGGGGGGGCCTACAATGAGCAGTTCTTC | CASSTLAGGAYNEQFF